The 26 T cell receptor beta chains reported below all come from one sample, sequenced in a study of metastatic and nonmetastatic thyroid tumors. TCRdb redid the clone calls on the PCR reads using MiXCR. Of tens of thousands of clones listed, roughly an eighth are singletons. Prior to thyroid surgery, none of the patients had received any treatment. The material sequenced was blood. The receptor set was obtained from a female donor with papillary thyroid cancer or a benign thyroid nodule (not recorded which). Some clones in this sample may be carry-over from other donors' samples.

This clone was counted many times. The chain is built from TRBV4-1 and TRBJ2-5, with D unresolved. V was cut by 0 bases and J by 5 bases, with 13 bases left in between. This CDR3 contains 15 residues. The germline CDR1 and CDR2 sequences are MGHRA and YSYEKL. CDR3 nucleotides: TGCGCCAGCAGCCAAGAAAGGGATAGCTGGGAGACCCAGTACTTC. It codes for CASSQERDSWETQYF.

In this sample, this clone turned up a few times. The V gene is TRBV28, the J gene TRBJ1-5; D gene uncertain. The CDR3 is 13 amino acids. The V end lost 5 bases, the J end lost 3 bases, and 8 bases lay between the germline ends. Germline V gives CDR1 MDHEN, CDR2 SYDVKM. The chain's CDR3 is CASSKANNQPQHF. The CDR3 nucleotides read TGTGCCAGCAGTAAAGCCAACAATCAGCCCCAGCATTTT.

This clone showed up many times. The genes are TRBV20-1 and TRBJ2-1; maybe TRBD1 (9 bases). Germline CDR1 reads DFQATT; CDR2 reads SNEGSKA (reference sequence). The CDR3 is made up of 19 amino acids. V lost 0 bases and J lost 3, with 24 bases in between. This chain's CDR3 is CSARDPTRGGTGLYNEQFF. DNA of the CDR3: TGCAGTGCTAGAGATCCGACTCGGGGGGGGACAGGGCTCTACAATGAGCAGTTCTTC.

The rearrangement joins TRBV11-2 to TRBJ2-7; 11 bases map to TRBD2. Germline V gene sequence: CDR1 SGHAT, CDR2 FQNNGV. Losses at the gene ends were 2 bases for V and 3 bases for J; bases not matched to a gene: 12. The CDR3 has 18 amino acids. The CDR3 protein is CASSLYGDHSGRVYEQYF. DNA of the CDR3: TGTGCCAGCAGCTTATACGGGGACCATAGCGGGAGGGTCTACGAGCAGTACTTC.

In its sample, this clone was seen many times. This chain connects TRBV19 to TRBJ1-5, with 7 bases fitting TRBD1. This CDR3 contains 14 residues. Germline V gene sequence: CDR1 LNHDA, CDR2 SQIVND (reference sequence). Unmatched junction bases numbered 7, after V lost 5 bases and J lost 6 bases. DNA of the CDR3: TGTGCCAGTAGTGCCCAACAGGGGACTCAGCCCCAGCATTTT. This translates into CASSAQQGTQPQHF.

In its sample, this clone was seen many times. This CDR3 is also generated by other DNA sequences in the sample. The CDR3 reads CASSPRDHIYEQYF. The CDR3, as DNA: TGTGCCAGTAGTCCCCGGGATCACATCTACGAGCAGTACTTC. J is TRBJ2-7 and V is TRBV19, with a tentative D call TRBD2 (5 bases). V was trimmed by 5 bases and J by 3 bases, leaving 14 bases between them. Germline V gives CDR1 LNHDA, CDR2 SQIVND (reference sequence). This CDR3 region has 14 residues.

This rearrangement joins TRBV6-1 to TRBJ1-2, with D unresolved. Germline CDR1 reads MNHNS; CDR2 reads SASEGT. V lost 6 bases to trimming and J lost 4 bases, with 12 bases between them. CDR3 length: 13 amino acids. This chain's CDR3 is CASSVDGPYGYTF. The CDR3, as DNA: TGTGCCAGCAGCGTGGACGGGCCCTATGGCTACACCTTC.

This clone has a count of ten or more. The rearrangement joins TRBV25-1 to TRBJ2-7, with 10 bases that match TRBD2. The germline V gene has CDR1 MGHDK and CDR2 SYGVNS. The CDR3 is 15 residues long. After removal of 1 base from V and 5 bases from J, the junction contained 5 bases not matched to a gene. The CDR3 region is CASSEFQREGHEQYF. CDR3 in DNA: TGTGCCAGCAGTGAATTTCAGCGGGAGGGCCACGAGCAGTACTTC.

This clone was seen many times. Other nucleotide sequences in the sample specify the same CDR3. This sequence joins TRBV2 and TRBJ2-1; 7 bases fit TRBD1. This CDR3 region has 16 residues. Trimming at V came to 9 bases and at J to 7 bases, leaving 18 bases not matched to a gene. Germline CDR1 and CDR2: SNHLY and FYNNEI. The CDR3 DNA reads TGTGCCAGTGAACGCCCAAGGACAGGTCTAGTAAATGAGCAGTTCTTC. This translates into CASERPRTGLVNEQFF.

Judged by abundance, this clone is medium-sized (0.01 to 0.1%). In DNA, the CDR3 is TGTGCCAGTAGTCCCGGGACAGGCCAAGAGACCCAGTACTTC. Translated: CASSPGTGQETQYF. The chain is built from TRBV19 and TRBJ2-5; 8 positions match TRBD1. There are 14 residues in the CDR3. The germline gives CDR1 LNHDA, CDR2 SQIVND (reference sequence). Losses at the gene ends were 5 bases for V and 1 base for J; bases not matched to a gene: 3.

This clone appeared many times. CDR3 bases: TGTGCCTGGAGTGGCCCAGGGAACACCATATATTTT. It encodes CAWSGPGNTIYF. V gene TRBV30 combines with J gene TRBJ1-3; tentatively, D is TRBD1 (5 bases). The CDR3 spans 12 residues. With 1 base removed from V and 7 bases from J, the gap between germline ends came to 8 bases. Germline V CDR1 and CDR2: GTSNPN, SVGIG (reference sequence).

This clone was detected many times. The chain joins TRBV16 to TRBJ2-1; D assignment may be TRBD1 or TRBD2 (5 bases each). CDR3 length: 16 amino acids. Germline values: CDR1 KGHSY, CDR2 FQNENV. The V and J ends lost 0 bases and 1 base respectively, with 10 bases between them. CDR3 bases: TGTGCCAGCAGCCAATCGGGGACGGGATCCTACAATGAGCAGTTCTTC. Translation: CASSQSGTGSYNEQFF.

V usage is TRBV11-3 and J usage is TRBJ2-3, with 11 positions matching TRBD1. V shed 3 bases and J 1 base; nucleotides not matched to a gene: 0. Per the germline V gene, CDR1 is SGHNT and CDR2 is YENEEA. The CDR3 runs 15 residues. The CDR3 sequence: CASSLGQGGTDTQYF. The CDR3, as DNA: TGTGCCAGCAGCTTGGGACAGGGGGGCACAGATACGCAGTATTTT.

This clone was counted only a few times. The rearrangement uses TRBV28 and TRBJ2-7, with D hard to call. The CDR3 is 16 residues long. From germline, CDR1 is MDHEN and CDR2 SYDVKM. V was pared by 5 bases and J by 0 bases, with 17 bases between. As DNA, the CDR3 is TGTGCCAGCAGTAGGCCCCCGGGTGTTTCCTCCTACGAGCAGTACTTC. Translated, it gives CASSRPPGVSSYEQYF.

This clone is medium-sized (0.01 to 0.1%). The DNA for the CDR3 is TGTGCCAGCAGTGAAGTAGCGGGAGTGATCTACAATGAGCAGTTCTTC. It encodes CASSEVAGVIYNEQFF. V and J are TRBV2 and TRBJ2-1; 9 nucleotides line up with TRBD2. The CDR3 extends over 16 amino acids. Germline V gives CDR1 SNHLY, CDR2 FYNNEI. The junction had 4 bases not matched to a gene; V was cut back by 1 base and J by 3 bases.

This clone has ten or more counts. The CDR3 protein is CASSLRTPVRETQYF. CDR3 nucleotide sequence: TGTGCCAGCAGCTTACGGACCCCGGTGCGTGAGACCCAGTACTTC. The V and J genes are TRBV27 and TRBJ2-5; D is unresolved. Germline CDR1 MNHEY, CDR2 SMNVEV (reference sequence). Trimming removed 6 bases from V and 5 bases from J, with 19 bases in between. This CDR3 is built from 15 residues.

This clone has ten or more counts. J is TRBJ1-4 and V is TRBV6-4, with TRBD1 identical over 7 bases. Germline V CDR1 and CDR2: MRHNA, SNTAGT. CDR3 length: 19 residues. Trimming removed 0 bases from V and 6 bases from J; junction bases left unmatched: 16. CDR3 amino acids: CASSDSRTGRLSIDEKLFF. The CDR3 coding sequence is TGTGCCAGCAGTGACTCACGGACAGGAAGGTTATCTATCGATGAAAAACTGTTTTTT.

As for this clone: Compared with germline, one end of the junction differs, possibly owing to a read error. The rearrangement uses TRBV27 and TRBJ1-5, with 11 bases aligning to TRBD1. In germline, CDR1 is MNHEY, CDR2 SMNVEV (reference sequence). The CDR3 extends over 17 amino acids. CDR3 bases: TGTGCCAGCAGTTTATCCAGGGACAGGGGGAGAAATCGGCCCCAGCATTTT. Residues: CASSLSRDRGRNRPQHF.

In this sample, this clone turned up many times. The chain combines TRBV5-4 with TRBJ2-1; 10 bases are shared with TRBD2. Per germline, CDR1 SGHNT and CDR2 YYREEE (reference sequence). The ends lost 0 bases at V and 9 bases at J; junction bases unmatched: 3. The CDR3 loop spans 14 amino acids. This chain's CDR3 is CASSLGSGRVEQFF. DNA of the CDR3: TGTGCCAGCAGCTTGGGCAGCGGGAGGGTTGAGCAGTTCTTC. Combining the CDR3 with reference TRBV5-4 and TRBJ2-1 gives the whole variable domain ETGVTQSPTHLIKTRGQQVTLRCSSQSGHNTVSWYQQALGQGPQFIFQYYREEENGRGNFPPRFSGLQFPNYSSELNVNALELDDSALYLCASSLGSGRVEQFFGPGTRLTVL.

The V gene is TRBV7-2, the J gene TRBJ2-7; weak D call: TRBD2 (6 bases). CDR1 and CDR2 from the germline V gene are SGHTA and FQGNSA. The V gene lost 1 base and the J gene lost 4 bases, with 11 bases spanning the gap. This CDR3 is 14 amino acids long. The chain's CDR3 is CASSLGMGGYEQYF. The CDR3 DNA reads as TGTGCCAGCAGCTTAGGTATGGGGGGTTACGAGCAGTACTTC.

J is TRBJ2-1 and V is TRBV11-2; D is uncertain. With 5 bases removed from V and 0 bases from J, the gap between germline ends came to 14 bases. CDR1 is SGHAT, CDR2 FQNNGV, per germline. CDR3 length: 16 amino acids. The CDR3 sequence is CASSSPSQSSYNEQFF. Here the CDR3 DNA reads TGTGCCAGCAGCAGCCCCAGTCAGAGCTCCTACAATGAGCAGTTCTTC.

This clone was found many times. CDR3 loop: CRTGGNAEAFF. CDR3 nucleotides: TGCAGAACAGGGGGCAACGCTGAAGCTTTCTTT. V is TRBV20-1 and J is TRBJ1-1, with 9 nucleotides matching TRBD1. The germline V gene encodes CDR1 DFQATT and CDR2 SNEGSKA (reference sequence). CDR3 length equals 11 residues.

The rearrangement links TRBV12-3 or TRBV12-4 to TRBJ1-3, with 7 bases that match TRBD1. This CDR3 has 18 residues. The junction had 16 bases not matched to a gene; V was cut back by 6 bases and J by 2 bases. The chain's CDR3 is CASSLEGSTGVAGNTIYF. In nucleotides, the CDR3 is TGTGCCAGCAGCCTAGAAGGATCAACAGGGGTCGCTGGAAACACCATATATTTT.

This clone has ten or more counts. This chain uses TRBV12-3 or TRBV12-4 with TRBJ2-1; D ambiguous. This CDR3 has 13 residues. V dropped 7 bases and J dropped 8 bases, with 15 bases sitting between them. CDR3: CASTPGGQYEQFF. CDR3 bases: TGTGCCAGCACTCCGGGTGGGCAGTATGAGCAGTTCTTC.

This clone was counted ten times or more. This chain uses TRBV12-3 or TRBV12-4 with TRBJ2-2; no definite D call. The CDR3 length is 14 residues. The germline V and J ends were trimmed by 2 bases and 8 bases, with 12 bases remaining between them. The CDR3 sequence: CASSLRQIGGELFF. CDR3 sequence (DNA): TGTGCCAGCAGTTTACGGCAGATAGGGGGGGAGCTGTTTTTT.

CDR3 in DNA: TGCGCCAGCAGCCTGAGAGGACAGGGGGCGCTTCCTGTCGGGACAGATACGCAGTATTTT. It yields the protein CASSLRGQGALPVGTDTQYF. The rearrangement links TRBV4-1 to TRBJ2-3; TRBD1 aligns across 11 bases. This CDR3 region has 20 residues. CDR1 is MGHRA, CDR2 YSYEKL, per germline. Trimming removed 4 bases from V and 3 bases from J; junction bases left unmatched: 18.